This T cell receptor beta chain was sequenced in a study of blood T cell repertoires in COVID-19. At the level of the study: The study drew acute and convalescent COVID-19 samples from the United States, Italy and Spain. T cells, B-cell-depleted T cells, or PBMCs supplied cDNA or gDNA.

Source study methods: Counts of nucleated cells, estimated from reference gene primer amplification, were obtained. Some clones are missing from TCRdb's copy, which holds only in-frame ones; the method was immunoSEQ multiplex PCR. The DNA gave D and trimming, while V, J and clone size come from that table. The sample holds a few hundred thousand clones, 80% to 85% seen once. The germline CDR1 and CDR2 sequences are PRHDT and FYEKMQ (reference sequence). V was pared by 5 bases and J by 4 bases, with 15 bases between. The CDR3 covers 15 residues. The TCR comes from a man aged 55 to 70 with acute or convalescent COVID-19. The source material was peripheral blood. The rearrangement links TRBV13 to TRBJ1-3; D is possibly TRBD1 (6 bases). CDR3: CASSRRGAAGNTIYF. DNA for the CDR3: TGTGCCAGCAGCCGCCGGGGGGCGGCCGGAAACACCATATATTTT.